The 30 T cell receptor beta chains in this list originate from one sample, sequenced in a study of blood T cell repertoires in COVID-19. Measured with immunoSEQ multiplex PCR; TCRdb has only the in-frame clones, and not every one. The sample carries 200,000 or so clones, around 90% recorded once. Sequences were obtained from PBMCs or T cells enriched from blood (not recorded which). These receptors came from a woman aged 30 to 39 who had been exposed to COVID-19.

This clone came up once. The rearrangement joins TRBV3-1 (or the pseudogene TRBV3-2) to TRBJ1-2; the match to TRBD1 covers 7 bases. The germline CDR1 and CDR2 sequences are LGHDT and YNNKEL (reference sequence). The CDR3 consists of 15 residues. V shed 0 bases and J 5 bases; nucleotides not matched to a gene: 6. The CDR3, as DNA: TGTGCCAGCAGCCAAGATCGAGGGGGCTCGTATGGCTACACCTTC. It yields the protein CASSQDRGGSYGYTF.

The rearrangement joins TRBV11-2 to TRBJ2-7, with 9 bases aligning to TRBD2. The germline gives CDR1 SGHAT, CDR2 FQNNGV. The CDR3 loop spans 16 amino acids. The ends lost 0 bases at V and 1 base at J; junction bases unmatched: 4. The CDR3 reads CASSLDAGGLSYEQYF. The CDR3 DNA follows: TGTGCCAGCAGCTTAGATGCGGGAGGGCTGTCCTACGAGCAGTACTTC.

The V and J genes are TRBV5-4 and TRBJ1-1; 7 bases are a match to TRBD1. Germline trimming cut 4 bases from V and 0 bases from J; bases unmatched to any gene: 6. Germline loops: CDR1 SGHNT, CDR2 YYREEE (reference sequence). This CDR3 spans 15 amino acids. The CDR3 loop reads CASSPGQAMNTEAFF. The CDR3 region has the DNA TGTGCCAGCAGCCCAGGACAGGCCATGAACACTGAAGCTTTCTTT.

The CDR3 sequence is CATSVPGTVGYTF. DNA for the CDR3: TGTGCCACCTCAGTGCCGGGTACGGTTGGCTACACCTTC. This chain joins TRBV24-1 and TRBJ1-2; D ambiguous. V dropped 9 bases and J dropped 7 bases, with 17 bases sitting between them. The CDR3 is 13 residues long. Germline CDR1 and CDR2: KGHDR and SFDVKD.

J is TRBJ2-5 and V is TRBV14, with 8 nucleotides matching TRBD2. Germline loops: CDR1 SGHDN, CDR2 FVKESK. There are 16 residues in the CDR3. J was trimmed by 4 bases and V by 2 bases; bases with no gene match: 9. CDR3 amino acids: CASSQSKSGSGETQYF. The CDR3 region has the DNA TGTGCCAGCAGCCAATCGAAGAGCGGGAGTGGAGAGACCCAGTACTTC.

The J gene is TRBJ2-2, the V gene TRBV11-2; 9 bases align to TRBD1. The J segment lost 7 bases and the V segment lost 4 bases, leaving 13 bases of the junction unmatched. In germline, CDR1 is SGHAT, CDR2 FQNNGV. CDR3 length: 17 residues. CDR3 bases: TGTGCCAGCAGCTCACGACACCAACAGGGGGCAGGCGGGGAGCTGTTTTTT. This encodes CASSSRHQQGAGGELFF.

The chain recombines TRBV7-6 with TRBJ2-7; 11 bases match TRBD2. The CDR3 consists of 16 residues. The V gene end was trimmed by 5 bases and the J gene end by 2 bases; junction bases not matched to a gene: 8. Per germline, CDR1 SGHVS and CDR2 FNYEAQ. The CDR3 sequence is CASSPLAGAKTYEQYF. DNA for the CDR3: TGTGCCAGCAGCCCACTAGCGGGGGCTAAGACCTACGAGCAGTACTTC.

The chain combines TRBV14 with TRBJ2-3; 12 positions agree with TRBD2. Trimming cost V 1 base and J 2 bases; bases outside gene matches: 7. This CDR3 spans 18 amino acids. Germline CDR1 and CDR2: SGHDN and FVKESK. The CDR3 sequence: CASSQGGTSGLNTDTQYF. In DNA form, the CDR3 reads TGTGCCAGCAGCCAAGGAGGGACTAGCGGGCTGAACACAGATACGCAGTATTTT.

This rearrangement joins TRBV5-4 to TRBJ2-3; 10 bases line up with TRBD2. The CDR3 consists of 16 residues. CDR1 is SGHNT, CDR2 YYREEE, per germline (reference sequence). V shed 4 bases and J 5 bases; nucleotides not matched to a gene: 10. This CDR3 reads CASSPEAGGPRDTQYF. The DNA of the CDR3 is TGTGCCAGCAGCCCCGAAGCGGGAGGGCCAAGAGATACGCAGTATTTT.

Note on this clone: Germline is not matched at one junction end, which may reflect a read error. V and J are TRBV5-6 and TRBJ1-2, with TRBD1 matching over 9 bases. There are 11 residues in the CDR3. CDR1 is SGHDT and CDR2 is YYEEEE in the germline V gene. The CDR3 DNA reads as TGTGCCAGCAGCTTAGGGACAGGGAGAGTTTTC. Encoded protein: CASSLGTGRVF.

The J gene is TRBJ1-1, the V gene TRBV5-1, with 8 bases aligning to TRBD1. CDR3 length equals 16 residues. Germline V gene data show CDR1 as SGHRS and CDR2 as YFSETQ. Trimming removed 2 bases from V and 5 bases from J; junction bases left unmatched: 11. The CDR3 DNA follows: TGCGCCAGCAGCTTCGGTCAGGGGGCGGGAGAGACTGAAGCTTTCTTT. This encodes CASSFGQGAGETEAFF.

The chain carries TRBV7-3 and TRBJ1-2; TRBD1 matches 7 bases. CDR3 length equals 13 residues. Per germline, CDR1 SGHTA and CDR2 FQGTGA. The J segment lost 8 bases and the V segment lost 6 bases, leaving 9 bases of the junction unmatched. CDR3 protein: CASRRQGGSGYTF. The CDR3 region has the DNA TGTGCCAGCAGAAGACAGGGTGGGAGCGGCTACACCTTC.

This chain connects TRBV11-2 to TRBJ1-1; 8 positions match TRBD1. The CDR3 totals 15 residues. Germline V gene sequence: CDR1 SGHAT, CDR2 FQNNGV. The J segment lost 1 base and the V segment lost 1 base, leaving 2 bases of the junction unmatched. DNA for the CDR3: TGTGCCAGCAGCTTAGGACAGGGGAGGAACACTGAAGCTTTCTTT. Translated, it gives CASSLGQGRNTEAFF.

This rearrangement joins TRBV28 to TRBJ2-7; D possibly corresponds to TRBD1 (5 bases). CDR1 MDHEN and CDR2 SYDVKM come from the germline V gene. The CDR3 has 13 residues. V was clipped by 1 base and J by 2 bases, with 6 bases between them. CDR3 in amino acids: CASSLLGPYEQYF. The DNA for the CDR3 is TGTGCCAGCAGTTTATTGGGGCCCTACGAGCAGTACTTC.

The chain joins TRBV18 to TRBJ2-2; the D gene is possibly TRBD1 (6 bases). CDR1 KGHSH and CDR2 LQKENI come from the germline V gene. CDR3 length: 14 residues. V was trimmed by 5 bases and J by 6 bases, leaving 13 bases between them. The CDR3 loop is CASSRAGDPGELFF. DNA of the CDR3: TGTGCCAGCTCAAGGGCAGGGGATCCCGGGGAGCTGTTTTTT.

The rearrangement uses TRBV11-3 and TRBJ2-2; D gene ambiguous. Germline CDR1 and CDR2: SGHNT and YENEEA. Trimming left V 2 bases short and J 1 base short, with 5 bases between. This CDR3 comprises 14 residues. Here the CDR3 reads CASSLFRNTGELFF. In DNA form, the CDR3 reads TGTGCCAGCAGCTTATTTCGGAACACCGGGGAGCTGTTTTTT.

The V call is TRBV4-2, the J call TRBJ2-2, with D maybe TRBD1 (6 bases). Trimming left V 9 bases short and J 6 bases short, with 23 bases between. There are 16 residues in the CDR3. CDR1 is LGHNA and CDR2 is YNFKEQ in the germline V gene. The DNA of the CDR3 is TGTGCCAGTAGATTCACCCGACAGGTCTTGTCCGGGGAGCTGTTTTTT. Translating gives CASRFTRQVLSGELFF.

The chain uses TRBV9 and TRBJ1-3, with 10 bases that match TRBD1. CDR3 length: 14 residues. V trimming: 3 bases; J trimming: 7 bases; junction bases outside the gene matches: 4. Germline V gene sequence: CDR1 SGDLS, CDR2 YYNGEE. CDR3 bases: TGTGCCAGCAGCGGAGGGGGACAGGGGAACACCATATATTTT. This sequence encodes CASSGGGQGNTIYF.

The chain recombines TRBV18 with TRBJ2-5; 7 nucleotides match TRBD1. The CDR3 runs 16 residues. J was trimmed by 4 bases and V by 3 bases; bases with no gene match: 11. CDR1 and CDR2 from the germline V gene are KGHSH and LQKENI. This CDR3 is CASSPRQGSLGETQYF. CDR3 bases: TGTGCCAGCTCACCTAGACAGGGAAGTTTGGGAGAGACCCAGTACTTC.

The chain joins TRBV19 to TRBJ1-5; 9 bases fit TRBD1. The junction had 1 base not matched to a gene; V was cut back by 3 bases and J by 4 bases. The germline CDR1 and CDR2 sequences are LNHDA and SQIVND (reference sequence). The CDR3 has 14 amino acids. The CDR3 nucleotides read TGTGCCAGTAGTATCGACAGGGGGAATCAGCCCCAGCATTTT. Translation gives CASSIDRGNQPQHF.

This clone was found a few times. The V and J genes are TRBV30 and TRBJ2-2; the match to TRBD1 covers 9 bases. CDR1 and CDR2 (germline): GTSNPN, SVGIG (reference sequence). V shed 1 base and J 5 bases; nucleotides not matched to a gene: 8. This CDR3 contains 16 residues. CDR3: CAWSAYRQGGTGELFF. As DNA, the CDR3 is TGTGCCTGGAGTGCCTACCGACAGGGGGGAACCGGGGAGCTGTTTTTT.

The genes are TRBV7-6 and TRBJ2-3; D is uncertain. Germline lookup yields CDR1 SGHVS and CDR2 FNYEAQ. V gave up 5 bases and J gave up 0 bases, with 12 bases separating them. The CDR3 extends over 15 amino acids. The CDR3 sequence: CASSPPGGSTDTQYF. Here the CDR3 DNA reads TGTGCCAGCAGCCCCCCCGGCGGCAGCACAGATACGCAGTATTTT.

The chain couples TRBV6-6 to TRBJ1-3, with D hard to call. This CDR3 spans 15 amino acids. Per the germline V gene, CDR1 is MNHNY and CDR2 is SVGAGI (reference sequence). V was shortened by 2 bases and J by 2 bases, with 10 bases between the two germline ends. CDR3 DNA sequence: TGTGCCAGCAGTTACGAGGTTATCGCTGGAAACACCATATATTTT. Amino acid sequence: CASSYEVIAGNTIYF.

The chain joins TRBV20-1 to TRBJ2-3, with 7 bases fitting TRBD2. The CDR3 length is 14 residues. Trimming cost V 3 bases and J 0 bases; bases outside gene matches: 3. In germline, CDR1 is DFQATT, CDR2 SNEGSKA (reference sequence). CDR3 sequence: CSASLAASTDTQYF. In DNA, the CDR3 is TGCAGTGCTAGTCTAGCGGCTAGCACAGATACGCAGTATTTT.

The V and J genes are TRBV4-1 and TRBJ2-7; possible D gene TRBD1, 5 bases. Germline V lookup: CDR1 MGHRA, CDR2 YSYEKL. V shed 0 bases and J shed 6 bases, with 18 bases lying between them. This CDR3 has 16 amino acids. Here the CDR3 reads CASSQEISRMGLEQYF. CDR3 coding DNA: TGCGCCAGCAGCCAAGAGATATCGCGGATGGGGCTCGAGCAGTACTTC.

CDR3: CASSYNPDRSYNEQFF. Written as DNA, the CDR3 is TGTGCCAGCAGTTACAATCCGGACAGGAGCTACAATGAGCAGTTCTTC. The chain employs TRBV6-5 and TRBJ2-1; 7 nucleotides match TRBD1. Losses at the gene ends were 2 bases for V and 3 bases for J; bases not matched to a gene: 7. Germline V gives CDR1 MNHEY, CDR2 SVGAGI. This CDR3 is built from 16 residues.

In regard to this clone: The junction differs from germline at one of its ends, possibly a read error. The V and J genes are TRBV3-1 (or the pseudogene TRBV3-2) and TRBJ2-3, with D perhaps matching TRBD2 (6 bases). The CDR3 is 16 residues long. Germline V gene data show CDR1 as LGHDT and CDR2 as YNNKEL (reference sequence). The CDR3 protein is CASSHLLAASTDAQYF. DNA of the CDR3: TGTGCCAGCAGCCACCTCTTAGCGGCTAGCACAGATGCGCAGTATTTT.

The chain recombines TRBV27 with TRBJ2-1; TRBD2 matches at 15 bases. CDR1 and CDR2 from the germline V gene are MNHEY and SMNVEV (reference sequence). The CDR3 totals 16 residues. V lost 0 bases to trimming and J lost 7 bases; unmatched junction nucleotides: 1. In nucleotides, the CDR3 is TGTGCCAGCAGTTTATCCGGGACTAGCGGGAGGAATGAGCAGTTCTTC. Protein product: CASSLSGTSGRNEQFF.

This rearrangement joins TRBV10-2 to TRBJ2-7; D might be TRBD1 (6 bases). The V end was cut by 6 bases, the J end by 2 bases, with 23 bases between. The length of the CDR3 is 17 residues. Germline V gives CDR1 WSHSY, CDR2 SAAADI. CDR3 bases: TGCGCCAGCAGGACATTCCGTCAGGGGTTAATTCCCTACGAGCAGTACTTC. It encodes CASRTFRQGLIPYEQYF.

This clone was observed a single time. This chain links TRBV5-6 with TRBJ1-1, with 9 bases fitting TRBD1. Germline V lookup: CDR1 SGHDT, CDR2 YYEEEE. With 4 bases clipped from V and 4 bases from J, the junction kept 8 bases outside the gene matches. This CDR3 is built from 15 residues. The CDR3 DNA is TGTGCCAGCAGCGGAGTAGGACAGGGGACCACTGAAGCTTTCTTT. Its protein product is CASSGVGQGTTEAFF.